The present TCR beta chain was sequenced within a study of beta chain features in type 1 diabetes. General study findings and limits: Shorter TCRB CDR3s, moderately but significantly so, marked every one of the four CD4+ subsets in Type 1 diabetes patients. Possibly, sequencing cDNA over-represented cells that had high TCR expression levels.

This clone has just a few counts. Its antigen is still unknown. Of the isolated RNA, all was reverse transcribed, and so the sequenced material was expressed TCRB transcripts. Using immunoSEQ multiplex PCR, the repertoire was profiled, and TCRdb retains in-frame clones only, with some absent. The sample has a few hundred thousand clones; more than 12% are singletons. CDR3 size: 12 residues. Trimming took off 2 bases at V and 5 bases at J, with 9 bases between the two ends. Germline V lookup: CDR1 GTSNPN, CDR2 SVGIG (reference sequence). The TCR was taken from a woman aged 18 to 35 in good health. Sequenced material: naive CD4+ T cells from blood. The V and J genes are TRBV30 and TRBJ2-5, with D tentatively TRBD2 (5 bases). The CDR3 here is CAWSRRGETQYF. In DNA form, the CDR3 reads TGTGCCTGGAGTCGGCGAGGGGAGACCCAGTACTTC. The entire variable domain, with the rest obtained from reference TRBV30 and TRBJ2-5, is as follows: SQTIHQWPATLVQPVGSPLSLECTVEGTSNPNLYWYRQAAGRGLQLLFYSVGIGQISSEVPQNLSASRPQDRQFILSSKKLLLSDSGFYLCAWSRRGETQYFGPGTRLLVL.